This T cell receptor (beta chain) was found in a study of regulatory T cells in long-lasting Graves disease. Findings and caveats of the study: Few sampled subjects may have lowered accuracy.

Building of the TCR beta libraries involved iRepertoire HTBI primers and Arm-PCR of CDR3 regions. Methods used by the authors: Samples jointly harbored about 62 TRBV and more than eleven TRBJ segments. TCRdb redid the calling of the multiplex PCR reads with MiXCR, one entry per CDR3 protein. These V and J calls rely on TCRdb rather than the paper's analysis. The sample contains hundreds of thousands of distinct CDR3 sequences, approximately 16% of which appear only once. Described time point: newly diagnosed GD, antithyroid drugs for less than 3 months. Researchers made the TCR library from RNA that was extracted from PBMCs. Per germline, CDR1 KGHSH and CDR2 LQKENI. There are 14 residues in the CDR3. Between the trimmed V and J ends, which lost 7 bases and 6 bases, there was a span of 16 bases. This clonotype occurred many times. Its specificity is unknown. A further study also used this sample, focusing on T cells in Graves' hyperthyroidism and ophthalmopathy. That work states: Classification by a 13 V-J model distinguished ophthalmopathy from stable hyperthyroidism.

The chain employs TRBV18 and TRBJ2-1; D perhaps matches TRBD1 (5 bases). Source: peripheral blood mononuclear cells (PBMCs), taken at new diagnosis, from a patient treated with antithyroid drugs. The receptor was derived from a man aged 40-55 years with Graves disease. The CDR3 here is CASCPGPRCNEQFF. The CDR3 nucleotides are TGTGCCAGCTGCCCAGGGCCACGATGCAATGAGCAGTTCTTC.